The clone carrying this T cell receptor (beta chain) was counted only a few times. The target antigen is unknown. This specimen comes from a study of cytomegalovirus exposure and HLA in healthy donors. Study findings and constraints: Cytomegalovirus-associated TCR beta chains were listed, numbering under 200.

PCR employed 60 Vbeta and 13 Jbeta primers. Measured with immunoSEQ multiplex PCR; TCRdb has only the in-frame clones, and not every one. The sample includes roughly 140,000 clones, roughly 80% of them seen just once. The V end lost 0 bases, the J end lost 1 base, and 13 bases lay between the germline ends. Germline-derived CDR1 and CDR2 are SGHRS and YFSETQ. CDR3 size: 16 residues. Material for sequencing was PBMCs. This TCR was sampled from a woman between 50 and 59 years old in good health and CMV-seronegative. The chain is built from TRBV5-1 and TRBJ1-1; D might be TRBD1 (6 bases). The CDR3, as DNA: TGCGCCAGCAGCTTGGGTGGGGGCCGCGGGAACACTGAAGCTTTCTTT. Protein product: CASSLGGGRGNTEAFF.